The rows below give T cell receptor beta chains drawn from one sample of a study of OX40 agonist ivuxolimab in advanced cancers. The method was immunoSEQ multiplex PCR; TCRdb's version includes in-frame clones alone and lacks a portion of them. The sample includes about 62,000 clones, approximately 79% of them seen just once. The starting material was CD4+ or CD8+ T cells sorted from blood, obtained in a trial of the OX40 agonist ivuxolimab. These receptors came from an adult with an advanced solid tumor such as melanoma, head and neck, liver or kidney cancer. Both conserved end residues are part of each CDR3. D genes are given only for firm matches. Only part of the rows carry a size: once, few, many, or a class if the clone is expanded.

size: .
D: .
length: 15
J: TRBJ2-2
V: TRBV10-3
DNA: TGTGCCACTAAAAAAGAGTTTTCGAACACCGGGGAGCTGTTTTTT
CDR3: CATKKEFSNTGELFF

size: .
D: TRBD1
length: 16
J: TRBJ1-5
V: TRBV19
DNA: TGTGCCAGCGCTCGGCTTGAGGGGGCGCGCGATCAGCCCCAGCATTTT
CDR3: CASARLEGARDQPQHF

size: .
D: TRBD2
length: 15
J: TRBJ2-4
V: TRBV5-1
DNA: TGCGCCAGCAGCTCCAGCGGGAGTGCCAAAAACATTCAGTACTTC
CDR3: CASSSSGSAKNIQYF

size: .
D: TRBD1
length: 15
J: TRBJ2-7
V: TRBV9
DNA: TGTGCCAGCAGCGTAGGGGCACAGGGGGCCTACGAGCAGTACTTC
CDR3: CASSVGAQGAYEQYF

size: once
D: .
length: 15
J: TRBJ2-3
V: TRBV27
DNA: TGTGCCAGCACTAGTATGGAATTTTCATCAGATACGCAGTATTTT
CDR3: CASTSMEFSSDTQYF

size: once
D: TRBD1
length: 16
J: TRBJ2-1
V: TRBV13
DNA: TGTGCCAGCAGCTCCCGGGACAGGGGGCTCCACAATGAGCAGTTCTTC
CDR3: CASSSRDRGLHNEQFF

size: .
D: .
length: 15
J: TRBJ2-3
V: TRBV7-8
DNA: TGTGCCAGCAGCTTTTTCGAGCAGAGCACAGATACGCAGTATTTT
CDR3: CASSFFEQSTDTQYF

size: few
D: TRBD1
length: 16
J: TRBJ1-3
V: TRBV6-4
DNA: TGTGCCAGCAGTGAAGGACAGGGGGCAAAAGGAAACACCATATATTTT
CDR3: CASSEGQGAKGNTIYF

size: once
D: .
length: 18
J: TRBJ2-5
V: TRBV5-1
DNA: TGCGCCAGCAGCTTGGGGGAAGATGCAGGTGGAGGTAGGGAGACCCAGTACTTC
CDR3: CASSLGEDAGGGRETQYF

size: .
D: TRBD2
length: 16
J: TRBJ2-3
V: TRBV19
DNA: TGTGCCAGTAGTATTTATAGCGGGGGCCCCACAGATACGCAGTATTTT
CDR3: CASSIYSGGPTDTQYF

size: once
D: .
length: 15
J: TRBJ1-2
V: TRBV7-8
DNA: TGTGCCAGCAGCCCGACGACACTGTCTAACTATGGCTACACCTTC
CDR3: CASSPTTLSNYGYTF

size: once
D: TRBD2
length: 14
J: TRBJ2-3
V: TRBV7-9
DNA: TGTACCGTGACTAGCGGTGGGGGGGCGGATACGCAGTATTTT
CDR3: CTVTSGGGADTQYF

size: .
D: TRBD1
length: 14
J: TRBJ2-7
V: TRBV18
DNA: TGTGCCAGCTCACCGACAGGGACCTCCTACGAGCAGTACTTC
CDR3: CASSPTGTSYEQYF

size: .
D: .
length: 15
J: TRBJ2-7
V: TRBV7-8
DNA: TGTGCCAGCAGCTTAGCGGCGGGGATGGGATACGAGCAGTACTTC
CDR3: CASSLAAGMGYEQYF

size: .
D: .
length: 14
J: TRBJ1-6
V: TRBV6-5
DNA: TGTGCCAGCACTCCTTCTGGGGAACATTCACCCCTCCACTTT
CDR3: CASTPSGEHSPLHF

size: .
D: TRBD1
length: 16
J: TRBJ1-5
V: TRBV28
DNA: TGTGCCAGCAGAAGTGGACAGGGAGGACGTGGTCAGCCCCAGCATTTT
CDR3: CASRSGQGGRGQPQHF

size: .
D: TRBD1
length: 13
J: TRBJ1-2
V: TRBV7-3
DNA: TGTGCCAGCAGCCCTACCCAGGGGGCGGGCGTCACCTTC
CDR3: CASSPTQGAGVTF

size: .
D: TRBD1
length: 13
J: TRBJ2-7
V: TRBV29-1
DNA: TGCAGCATTAGGACAGGGTCGGATTACGAGCAGTACTTC
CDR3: CSIRTGSDYEQYF

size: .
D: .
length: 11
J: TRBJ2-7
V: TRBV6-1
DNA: TGTGCCAGCAGTTCATTCTACGAGCAGTACTTC
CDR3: CASSSFYEQYF

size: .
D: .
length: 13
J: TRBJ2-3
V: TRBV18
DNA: TGTGCCAGCTCACGGGGGGTTACAGATACGCAGTATTTT
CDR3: CASSRGVTDTQYF

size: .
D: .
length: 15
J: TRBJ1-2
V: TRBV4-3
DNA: TGCGCCAGCAGCCAAGTGAGGGGGGGTTCGTATGGCTACACCTTC
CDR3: CASSQVRGGSYGYTF

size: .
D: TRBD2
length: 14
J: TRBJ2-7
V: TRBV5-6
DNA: TGTGCCAGCAGCTTGATTCTAGCGGACTACGAGCAGTACTTC
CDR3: CASSLILADYEQYF

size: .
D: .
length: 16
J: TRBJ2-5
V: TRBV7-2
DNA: TGTGCCAGCAGCTTAGGGGCAGGGAGGACCCACGAGACCCAGTACTTC
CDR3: CASSLGAGRTHETQYF

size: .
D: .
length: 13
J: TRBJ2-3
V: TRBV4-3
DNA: TGCGCCAGCAGCCAAGGCCCTAAAGATACGCAGTATTTT
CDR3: CASSQGPKDTQYF

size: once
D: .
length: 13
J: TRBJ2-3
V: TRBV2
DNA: TGTGCCAGCAGTGGAGACGCCACAGATACGCAGTATTTT
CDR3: CASSGDATDTQYF

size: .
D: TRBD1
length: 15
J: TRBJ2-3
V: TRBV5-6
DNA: TGTGCCAGCAGCACACCGGGGACAGCTAGGGATACGCAGTATTTT
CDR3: CASSTPGTARDTQYF

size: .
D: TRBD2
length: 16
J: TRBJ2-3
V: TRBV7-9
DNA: TGTGCCAGCAGCCGGACTAGCGGGCCAAGGGCGGATACGCAGTATTTT
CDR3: CASSRTSGPRADTQYF

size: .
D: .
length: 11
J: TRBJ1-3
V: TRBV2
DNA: TGTGCCAGCACAAAAGGAAACACCATATATTTT
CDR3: CASTKGNTIYF

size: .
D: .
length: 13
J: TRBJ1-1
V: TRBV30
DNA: TGTGCCTGGAGTAGCCAGGGGAACACTGAAGCTTTCTTT
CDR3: CAWSSQGNTEAFF

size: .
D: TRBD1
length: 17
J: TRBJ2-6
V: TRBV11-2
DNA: TGTGCCAGCAGCCTCGGACAGGTGGACTCTGGGGCCAACGTCCTGACTTTC
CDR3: CASSLGQVDSGANVLTF

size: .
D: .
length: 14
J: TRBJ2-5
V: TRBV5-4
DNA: TGTGCCAGCAGCCATTTTAGCGGCCAAGAGACCCAGTACTTC
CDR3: CASSHFSGQETQYF

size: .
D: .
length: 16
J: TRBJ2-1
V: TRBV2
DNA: TGTGCCAGCAGTGTAAGGCGGACCACCTCCTACAATGAGCAGTTCTTC
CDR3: CASSVRRTTSYNEQFF

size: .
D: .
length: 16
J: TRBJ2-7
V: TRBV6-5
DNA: TGTGCCAGCAGTTACTCGGCAGTTTCAAGCTCCTACGAGCAGTACTTC
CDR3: CASSYSAVSSSYEQYF

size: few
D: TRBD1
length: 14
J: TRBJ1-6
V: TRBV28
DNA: TGTGCCAGCAGTTTACAGGGGGCTAAAAAACCCCTCCACTTT
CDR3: CASSLQGAKKPLHF

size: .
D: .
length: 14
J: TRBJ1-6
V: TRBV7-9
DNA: TGTGCCAGCAGCTCCGAGGGGTGGGGCTCACCCCTCCACTTT
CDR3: CASSSEGWGSPLHF

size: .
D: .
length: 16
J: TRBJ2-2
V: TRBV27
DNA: TGTGCCAGCAGTTTATCAGGGCCCCCTTTTACCGGGGAGCTGTTTTTT
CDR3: CASSLSGPPFTGELFF

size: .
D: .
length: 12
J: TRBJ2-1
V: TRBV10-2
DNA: TGCGCCAGCAGCGAGACTTACAATGAGCAGTTCTTC
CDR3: CASSETYNEQFF

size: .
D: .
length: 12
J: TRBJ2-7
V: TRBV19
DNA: TGTGCCAGTATGGCCAGAAACTACGAGCAGTACTTC
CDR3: CASMARNYEQYF

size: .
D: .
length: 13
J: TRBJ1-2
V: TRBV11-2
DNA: TGTGCCAGCAGCTTAGTAAGGGGTAGCGGCTACACCTTC
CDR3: CASSLVRGSGYTF

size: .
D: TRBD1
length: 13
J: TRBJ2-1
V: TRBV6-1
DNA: TGTGCCAGCGGGGACAGCTCCTACAATGAGCAGTTCTTC
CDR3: CASGDSSYNEQFF

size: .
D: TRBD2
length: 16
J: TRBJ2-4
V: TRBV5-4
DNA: TGTGCCAGCAGTTCCGGACTAGCGGGGGACAAAAACATTCAGTACTTC
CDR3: CASSSGLAGDKNIQYF

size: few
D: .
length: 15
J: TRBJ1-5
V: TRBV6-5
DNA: TGTGCCAGCAGTCAAGGCTGGGGGTCGGGTCAGCCCCAGCATTTT
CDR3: CASSQGWGSGQPQHF

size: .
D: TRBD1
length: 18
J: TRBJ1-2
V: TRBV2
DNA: TGTGCCAGCAGTAGCCGGGACAGAACGGGACATATCAACTATGGCTACACCTTC
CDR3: CASSSRDRTGHINYGYTF

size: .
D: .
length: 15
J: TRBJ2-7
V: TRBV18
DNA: TGTGCCAGCTCACTGTCTAGCGTTACCTCCTACGAGCAGTACTTC
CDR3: CASSLSSVTSYEQYF